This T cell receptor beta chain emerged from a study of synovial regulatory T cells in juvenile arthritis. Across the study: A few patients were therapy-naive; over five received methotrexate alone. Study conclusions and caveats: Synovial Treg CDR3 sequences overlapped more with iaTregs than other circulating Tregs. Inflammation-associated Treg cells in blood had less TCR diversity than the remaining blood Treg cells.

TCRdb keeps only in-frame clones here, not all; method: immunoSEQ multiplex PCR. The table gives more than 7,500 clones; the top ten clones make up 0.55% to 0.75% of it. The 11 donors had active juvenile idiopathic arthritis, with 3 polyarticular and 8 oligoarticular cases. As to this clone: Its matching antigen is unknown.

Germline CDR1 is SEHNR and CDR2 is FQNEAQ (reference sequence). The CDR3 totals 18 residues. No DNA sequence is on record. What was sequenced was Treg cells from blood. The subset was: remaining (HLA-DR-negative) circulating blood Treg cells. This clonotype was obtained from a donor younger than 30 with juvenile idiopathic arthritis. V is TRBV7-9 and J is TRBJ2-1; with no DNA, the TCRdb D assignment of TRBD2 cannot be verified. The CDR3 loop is CASSLPPGLAGKLSEQFF. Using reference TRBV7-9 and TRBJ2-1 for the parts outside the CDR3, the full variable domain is DTGVSQNPRHKITKRGQNVTFRCDPISEHNRLYWYRQTLGQGPEFLTYFQNEAQLEKSRLLSDRFSAERPKGSFSTLEIQRTEQGDSAMYLCASSLPPGLAGKLSEQFFGPGTRLTVL.